The 31 T cell receptor beta chains in this list originate from one sample, sequenced in a study of human T cells and chemical hapten exposure. TCRdb called the RACE reads again in MiXCR, with one record for every CDR3 protein. The data contain around 300,000 distinct CDR3 sequences, 4.5% to 5.5% of them seen just once; the ten biggest clones take up more than 8%. This sample's time point: pre-sensitization, week 0. The sample's treatment: therapeutic diphenylcyclopropenone sensitization with weekly scalp DPC. This sample comprised whole blood, obtained in connection with sensitization to the hapten diphenylcyclopropenone (DPC). These receptor sequences come from a young woman with alopecia areata. Some clones in this sample may be carry-over from other donors' samples.

The gene calls are TRBV6-6 and TRBJ2-5, with D possibly matching TRBD1 (5 bases). The CDR3 is 14 amino acids. CDR1 MNHNY and CDR2 SVGAGI come from the germline V gene (reference sequence). Trimming pared 6 bases from V and 1 base from J, leaving 12 bases between. Here the CDR3 DNA reads TGTGCCAGCAGCCTCCTCAGGGCCCAAGAGACCCAGTACTTC. Protein sequence: CASSLLRAQETQYF.

This clonotype was observed a few times. The V and J genes are TRBV20-1 and TRBJ2-7; D is tentatively TRBD1 or TRBD2 (5 bases each). V was clipped by 3 bases and J by 4 bases, with 10 bases between them. Per germline, CDR1 DFQATT and CDR2 SNEGSKA (reference sequence). This CDR3 region has 12 residues. The CDR3 sequence: CSARGVGYEQYF. Here the CDR3 DNA reads TGCAGTGCTAGGGGGGTTGGGTACGAGCAGTACTTC.

This clonotype appeared a few times. V gene TRBV7-9 combines with J gene TRBJ2-1, with 7 bases fitting TRBD1. CDR3 length: 17 amino acids. After removal of 1 base from V and 4 bases from J, the junction contained 10 bases not matched to a gene. CDR1 and CDR2 (germline): SEHNR, FQNEAQ (reference sequence). CDR3 in DNA: TGTGCCAGCAGCTTAGAACAGGGGTCCCACCTATACAATGAGCAGTTCTTC. Protein product: CASSLEQGSHLYNEQFF.

This clonotype was seen a handful of times. The rearrangement joins TRBV6-6 to TRBJ1-6; D unclear. From germline, CDR1 is MNHNY and CDR2 SVGAGI (reference sequence). V was clipped by 5 bases and J by 0 bases, with 11 bases between them. CDR3 length equals 16 residues. CDR3 protein: CASSPREGSYNSPLHF. In nucleotides, the CDR3 is TGTGCCAGCAGTCCACGGGAGGGCTCCTATAATTCACCCCTCCACTTT.

The genes are TRBV20-1 and TRBJ1-3, with D uncertain. The CDR3 has 14 residues. Germline-derived CDR1 and CDR2 are DFQATT and SNEGSKA (reference sequence). V lost 3 bases and J lost 0, with 9 bases in between. Here the CDR3 reads CSASQVNSGNTIYF. The CDR3 DNA follows: TGCAGTGCTAGTCAGGTGAACTCTGGAAACACCATATATTTT.

This clonotype was seen a few times. V usage is TRBV24-1 and J usage is TRBJ1-2, with D perhaps TRBD1 (6 bases). This CDR3 has 13 residues. V gave up 10 bases and J gave up 2 bases, with 13 bases separating them. Germline lookup yields CDR1 KGHDR and CDR2 SFDVKD. In DNA form, the CDR3 reads TGTGCCACTTCGGGACACCAGAACTATGGCTACACCTTC. It codes for CATSGHQNYGYTF.

The chain uses TRBV11-2 and TRBJ1-1; 7 positions agree with TRBD1. V gave up 5 bases and J gave up 3 bases; unmatched junction bases: 6. The CDR3 sequence is 14 residues long. Germline V gene sequence: CDR1 SGHAT, CDR2 FQNNGV. This CDR3 is CASSGRDSYTEAFF. In DNA, the CDR3 is TGTGCCAGCAGCGGACGGGACAGCTACACTGAAGCTTTCTTT.

The table lists this clonotype with many counts. The chain employs TRBV6-6 and TRBJ2-6; no definite D call. V lost 8 bases, J lost 0 bases, and 5 bases lay in between. The CDR3 totals 13 residues. Per germline, CDR1 MNHNY and CDR2 SVGAGI (reference sequence). The CDR3 spells CASLDSGANVLTF. The CDR3, as DNA: TGTGCCAGCTTGGACTCTGGGGCCAACGTCCTGACTTTC.

The chain carries TRBV11-2 and TRBJ1-2; a possible D gene is TRBD1 (6 bases). The germline V gene encodes CDR1 SGHAT and CDR2 FQNNGV. There are 13 residues in the CDR3. Trimming removed 4 bases from V and 8 bases from J, with 14 bases in between. CDR3: CASSWMTGEGYTF. In DNA form, the CDR3 reads TGTGCCAGCAGCTGGATGACAGGCGAGGGCTACACCTTC.

This CDR3 is CASSSESGTGVTDTQYF. The DNA for the CDR3 is TGTGCCAGCAGCTCGGAATCCGGGACAGGGGTTACAGATACGCAGTATTTT. This rearrangement joins TRBV7-9 to TRBJ2-3; 10 positions match TRBD1. After removal of 4 bases from V and 3 bases from J, the junction contained 10 bases not matched to a gene. Looked up from germline, CDR1 is SEHNR and CDR2 is FQNEAQ (reference sequence). The CDR3 is made up of 17 amino acids. The variable domain in full, with the rest retrieved from reference TRBV7-9 and TRBJ2-3, is DTGVSQNPRHKITKRGQNVTFRCDPISEHNRLYWYRQTLGQGPEFLTYFQNEAQLEKSRLLSDRFSAERPKGSFSTLEIQRTEQGDSAMYLCASSSESGTGVTDTQYFGPGTRLTVL.

Ten or more counts support this clonotype. The chain combines TRBV6-2 or TRBV6-3 with TRBJ2-4; D unclear. CDR1 is MNHEY, CDR2 SVGEGT, per germline. This CDR3 spans 15 amino acids. V shed 6 bases and J shed 1 base, with 13 bases lying between them. CDR3 region: CASSRLSIAKNIQYF. Written as DNA, the CDR3 is TGTGCCAGCAGCCGACTTTCAATCGCCAAAAACATTCAGTACTTC.

About this clonotype: Given the absence of the conserved phenylalanine or tryptophan at the CDR3 end, a read error is likely. V usage is TRBV7-2 and J usage is TRBJ2-5; no reliable D call. Germline loops: CDR1 SGHTA, CDR2 FQGNSA. Trimming cost V 1 base and J 7 bases, with 10 bases left between them. The CDR3 contains 13 residues. The CDR3 DNA reads as TGTGCCAGCAGCTTAGAAGGATATGTGACCCAGTACCTC. Translation gives CASSLEGYVTQYL.

This clonotype turned up a few times. The rearrangement links TRBV6-1 to TRBJ2-6; either TRBD1 or TRBD2 may fit D (5 bases each). CDR3 length equals 18 residues. The V gene lost 4 bases and the J gene lost 0 bases, with 16 bases spanning the gap. Per the germline V gene, CDR1 is MNHNS and CDR2 is SASEGT. The CDR3 is CASSAPGRMFSGANVLTF. Written as DNA, the CDR3 is TGTGCCAGCAGTGCGCCGGGACGTATGTTCTCTGGGGCCAACGTCCTGACTTTC.

This clonotype was detected only once. This may arise from a read error, as a much more abundant clone is one base away. This chain uses TRBV5-1 with TRBJ1-1; the D is unclear. CDR3 length: 12 residues. Germline values: CDR1 SGHRS, CDR2 YFSETQ. The CDR3 nucleotides read TGCGCCACCAGCTCGACGAACACTGAAGCTTTCTTT. As protein: CATSSTNTEAFF.

This sequence joins TRBV7-8 and TRBJ1-2; D possibly corresponds to TRBD1 (6 bases). Germline V lookup: CDR1 SGHVS, CDR2 FQNEAQ. This CDR3 is built from 14 residues. V was cut by 5 bases and J by 4 bases, with 14 bases left in between. The CDR3 DNA sequence: TGTGCCAGCAGCAAGACAGTCAGGGGCTATGGCTACACCTTC. Encoded protein: CASSKTVRGYGYTF.

This clonotype was found a few times. This sequence joins TRBV18 and TRBJ2-7, with D possibly TRBD2 on 5 matching bases. The CDR3 contains 13 residues. V lost 3 bases to trimming and J lost 6 bases, with 12 bases between them. Germline V gene data show CDR1 as KGHSH and CDR2 as LQKENI. DNA of the CDR3: TGTGCCAGCTCACCCGAGCCACGGGGCGAGCAGTACTTC. This encodes CASSPEPRGEQYF.

In its sample, this clonotype was seen many times. CDR3 loop: CASNMRGVWEQFF. DNA of the CDR3: TGTGCCAGCAATATGCGGGGGGTGTGGGAGCAGTTCTTC. This chain connects TRBV2 to TRBJ2-1; 8 positions match TRBD2. Germline lookup yields CDR1 SNHLY and CDR2 FYNNEI. V lost 7 bases to trimming and J lost 10 bases; unmatched junction nucleotides: 9. This CDR3 has 13 amino acids.

This clonotype was seen repeatedly, ten times or more. The chain joins TRBV5-4 to TRBJ2-6; D might be TRBD1 (5 bases). The CDR3 has 15 amino acids. V lost 5 bases and J lost 1, with 10 bases in between. The germline CDR1 and CDR2 sequences are SGHNT and YYREEE (reference sequence). DNA for the CDR3: TGTGCCAGCAGTTTAGGGGAATCTGGGGCCAACGTCCTGACTTTC. Its translation: CASSLGESGANVLTF. Drawing the rest from reference TRBV5-4 and TRBJ2-6, the complete variable domain is ETGVTQSPTHLIKTRGQQVTLRCSSQSGHNTVSWYQQALGQGPQFIFQYYREEENGRGNFPPRFSGLQFPNYSSELNVNALELDDSALYLCASSLGESGANVLTFGAGSRLTVL.

As regards this clonotype: A much larger clone sits a single nucleotide away, making a read error possible. The V gene is TRBV9, the J gene TRBJ2-3, with D perhaps matching TRBD1 or TRBD2 (6 bases each). The ends were cut back, 2 bases at V and 6 bases at J, with 13 bases in the middle. This CDR3 comprises 14 residues. Germline lookup yields CDR1 SGDLS and CDR2 YYNGEE. The CDR3 DNA reads TGTGCCAGCAGCGTCCTGGGGGGCCCGGATACGCAGTATTTT. The encoded protein is CASSVLGGPDTQYF.

This clonotype was observed at least ten times. V and J are TRBV7-9 and TRBJ1-1; 7 nucleotides agree with TRBD1. After removal of 5 bases from V and 5 bases from J, the junction contained 8 bases not matched to a gene. Germline V gives CDR1 SEHNR, CDR2 FQNEAQ (reference sequence). CDR3 size: 14 residues. The CDR3, as DNA: TGTGCCAGCAGCCCCTGGACAGGAGAGACTGAAGCTTTCTTT. Translated: CASSPWTGETEAFF.

The V and J genes are TRBV4-2 and TRBJ1-1, with 11 bases identical to TRBD1. The CDR3 totals 15 residues. The J segment lost 5 bases and the V segment lost 7 bases, leaving 9 bases of the junction unmatched. Germline assignment: CDR1 LGHNA and CDR2 YNFKEQ. Here the CDR3 reads CASTATGQGGTEAFF. CDR3 bases: TGTGCCAGCACCGCGACGGGACAGGGGGGTACTGAAGCTTTCTTT.

This clonotype occurred many times. The rearrangement links TRBV23-1 to TRBJ1-5, with D perhaps matching TRBD1 (5 bases). TRBV23-1 is recorded as an ORF, its role being uncertain. This CDR3 has 17 amino acids. V was cut by 0 bases and J by 3 bases, with 15 bases left in between. DNA for the CDR3: TGCGCCAGCAGTCAATCAAGGTTGGGGCGCCTCAATCAGCCCCAGCATTTT. Protein: CASSQSRLGRLNQPQHF.

This clonotype was counted ten times or more. V and J are TRBV2 and TRBJ2-3; the match to TRBD2 covers 7 bases. CDR3 length equals 16 residues. Unmatched junction bases numbered 9, after V lost 4 bases and J lost 2 bases. Germline loops: CDR1 SNHLY, CDR2 FYNNEI. The CDR3 DNA reads as TGTGCCAGCAGTGGTGGTCTAGCGGACAACACAGATACGCAGTATTTT. Its translation is CASSGGLADNTDTQYF.

The chain is built from TRBV5-4 and TRBJ2-1, with D tentatively TRBD1 (5 bases). There are 16 residues in the CDR3. Deletions cut 7 bases from V and 7 bases from J, with 24 bases between. Germline loops: CDR1 SGHNT, CDR2 YYREEE (reference sequence). The CDR3 DNA reads as TGTGCCAGCCGTCGCCCGGGCAGGGCCGATTCGAATGAGCAGTTCTTC. Translation: CASRRPGRADSNEQFF.

This clonotype has just a few counts. The chain carries TRBV29-1 and TRBJ1-3; the D is unclear. Germline V CDR1 and CDR2: SQVTM, ANQGSEA. Deletions cut 6 bases from V and 0 bases from J, with 12 bases between. The CDR3 runs 14 residues. In DNA form, the CDR3 reads TGCAGCGTCCCGGACGGCTCCTCTGGAAACACCATATATTTT. It yields the protein CSVPDGSSGNTIYF.

The CDR3 DNA sequence: TGTGCCAGCAGCCCCCGTTCACAGGGGATCGACTATGGCTACACCTTC. Residues: CASSPRSQGIDYGYTF. The chain combines TRBV7-9 with TRBJ1-2, with TRBD1 matching over 7 bases. The CDR3 is 16 residues long. Germline CDR1 and CDR2: SEHNR and FQNEAQ (reference sequence). Losses at the gene ends were 5 bases for V and 3 bases for J; bases not matched to a gene: 12.

This clonotype was detected a few times. V usage is TRBV7-2 and J usage is TRBJ2-5; no definite D call. The ends were cut back, 4 bases at V and 0 bases at J, with 9 bases in the middle. CDR3 length equals 14 residues. Germline CDR1 is SGHTA and CDR2 is FQGNSA. The CDR3: CASSSEPYQETQYF. The CDR3 bases are TGTGCCAGCAGCTCCGAACCGTACCAAGAGACCCAGTACTTC.

The count of this clonotype is one. A junction boundary mismatches the germline segment, possibly from a read error. The V and J genes are TRBV24-1 and TRBJ2-1; TRBD2 aligns across 8 bases. CDR1 and CDR2 from the germline V gene are KGHDR and SFDVKD. The CDR3 extends over 18 amino acids. This CDR3 is CATSDPKVAGGSYNVQFF. The CDR3 bases are TGTGCCACCAGTGATCCGAAAGTGGCGGGGGGCTCCTACAATGTGCAGTTCTTC.

V is TRBV29-1 and J is TRBJ1-5; the match to TRBD1 covers 7 bases. CDR1 and CDR2 from the germline V gene are SQVTM and ANQGSEA. The V segment lost 6 bases and the J segment 5 bases; nucleotides outside the gene matches: 10. CDR3 length: 14 amino acids. CDR3 amino acids: CSVGSGTEDQPQHF. The CDR3 DNA sequence: TGCAGCGTGGGTTCGGGGACAGAAGATCAGCCCCAGCATTTT.

This chain uses TRBV5-4 with TRBJ2-7; D remains ambiguous. V gave up 0 bases and J gave up 0 bases, with 7 bases separating them. Germline loops: CDR1 SGHNT, CDR2 YYREEE (reference sequence). This CDR3 is built from 14 residues. In nucleotides, the CDR3 is TGTGCCAGCAGCTTGGGCCACGGCTCCTACGAGCAGTACTTC. Amino acids: CASSLGHGSYEQYF.

This clonotype was recorded at least ten times. As DNA, the CDR3 is TGTGCCACCAGCAGAGGACAGGGTGATAATGAAAAACTGTTTTTT. Its protein is CATSRGQGDNEKLFF. V and J are TRBV15 and TRBJ1-4; 7 nucleotides line up with TRBD1. Losses at the gene ends were 1 base for V and 4 bases for J; bases not matched to a gene: 3. CDR1 and CDR2 (germline): LNHNV, YYDKDF (reference sequence). This CDR3 is built from 15 residues.